Shown below are 19 T cell receptor beta chains from a single sample sequenced in a study of shared clonotypes between healthy human individuals. Method: immunoSEQ multiplex PCR; TCRdb's copy keeps in-frame clones and lacks some. The sample holds nearly 2 million clones, about 95% seen once. CD8 cells classed as naive were CD45RO-negative and positively selected for CCR7, excluding terminally differentiated effector memory CD45RA+ cells. Source material: naive CD8+ T cells sorted from blood. These receptor sequences come from a man aged 18 to 30 in good health.

The chain employs TRBV4-1 and TRBJ2-1, with D tentatively TRBD1 or TRBD2 (5 bases each). The CDR3 contains 15 residues. Germline CDR1 MGHRA, CDR2 YSYEKL. With 3 bases removed from V and 5 bases from J, the gap between germline ends came to 14 bases. The CDR3 is CASSHSGTNHNEQFF. Written as DNA, the CDR3 is TGCGCCAGCAGCCACTCTGGGACCAACCACAATGAGCAGTTCTTC.

The rearrangement joins TRBV7-6 to TRBJ2-1, with D possibly TRBD1 on 7 matching bases. This CDR3 comprises 16 residues. The V and J ends lost 2 bases and 3 bases respectively, with 14 bases between them. Germline CDR1 and CDR2: SGHVS and FNYEAQ. CDR3 amino acids: CASSLKAGTVYNEQFF. CDR3 coding DNA: TGTGCCAGCAGCTTAAAGGCGGGGACAGTCTACAATGAGCAGTTCTTC.

The CDR3 spells CASSLLGSEKLFF. The DNA for the CDR3 is TGTGCCAGCAGCTTATTAGGGAGTGAAAAACTGTTTTTT. The rearrangement joins TRBV11-2 to TRBJ1-4; D is uncertain. Germline V CDR1 and CDR2: SGHAT, FQNNGV. The CDR3 spans 13 residues. V was shortened by 2 bases and J by 7 bases, with 8 bases between the two germline ends.

This clone was counted a single time. This chain connects TRBV4-1 to TRBJ2-7; 12 nucleotides align to TRBD2. The trim removed 5 bases at V and 6 bases at J, leaving 2 bases unmatched. CDR1 and CDR2 from the germline V gene are MGHRA and YSYEKL. The CDR3 is made up of 13 amino acids. CDR3 loop: CASSRLAGAEQYF. CDR3 DNA sequence: TGCGCCAGCAGCAGACTAGCGGGAGCCGAGCAGTACTTC.

The CDR3 DNA is TGTGCCAGCAGCTTAGATGGGGGTGAGACCCAGTACTTC. This sequence encodes CASSLDGGETQYF. The V call is TRBV11-2, the J call TRBJ2-5, with D perhaps assigned TRBD1 or TRBD2 (5 bases each). This CDR3 is 13 amino acids long. The germline CDR1 and CDR2 sequences are SGHAT and FQNNGV. V lost 0 bases and J lost 5, with 7 bases in between.

The chain uses TRBV2 and TRBJ2-5, with TRBD2 identical over 9 bases. Germline loops: CDR1 SNHLY, CDR2 FYNNEI. Trimming took 3 bases from V and 2 from J; bases not matched to a gene: 10. This CDR3 region has 17 residues. CDR3 nucleotide sequence: TGTGCCAGCAGTGAGGGAGCGGGGGGCCTTAGTCAAGAGACCCAGTACTTC. Translation gives CASSEGAGGLSQETQYF.

This chain uses TRBV5-4 with TRBJ2-1, with 7 bases identical to TRBD2. The V segment lost 3 bases and the J segment 0 bases; nucleotides outside the gene matches: 3. Germline V lookup: CDR1 SGHNT, CDR2 YYREEE (reference sequence). The CDR3 is made up of 15 amino acids. This CDR3 reads CASSSAGNSYNEQFF. In DNA form, the CDR3 reads TGTGCCAGCAGCTCAGCGGGAAACTCCTACAATGAGCAGTTCTTC.

This clone was seen only once. This chain connects TRBV6-1 to TRBJ2-7, with 7 bases aligning to TRBD1. This CDR3 is 12 amino acids long. The V gene's germline CDR1 is MNHNS and CDR2 SASEGT. V lost 8 bases, J lost 5 bases, and 6 bases stayed unmatched. The CDR3 here is CASHRGPDEQYF. The CDR3, as DNA: TGTGCCAGCCATAGGGGGCCCGACGAGCAGTACTTC.

The chain links TRBV2 to TRBJ2-7, with a tentative D call TRBD1 (7 bases). Germline values: CDR1 SNHLY, CDR2 FYNNEI. Deletions cut 10 bases from V and 5 bases from J, with 18 bases between. This CDR3 comprises 13 residues. Written as DNA, the CDR3 is TGTGCCACCCCAGGGGGGAGGTTCCACGAGCAGTACTTC. It specifies CATPGGRFHEQYF.

This clone occurred once. The chain has TRBV5-1 and TRBJ2-6; D gene ambiguous. This CDR3 is 14 amino acids long. Between the trimmed V and J ends, which lost 4 bases and 0 bases, there was a span of 5 bases. CDR1 is SGHRS, CDR2 YFSETQ, per germline. This CDR3 reads CASSLDSGANVLTF. For the CDR3, the DNA is TGCGCCAGCAGCCTGGACTCTGGGGCCAACGTCCTGACTTTC.

The chain joins TRBV6-5 to TRBJ2-5; a weak D match, TRBD1 (6 bases). The CDR3 has 14 residues. Germline V CDR1 and CDR2: MNHEY, SVGAGI. The ends were cut back, 5 bases at V and 5 bases at J, with 15 bases in the middle. The CDR3 DNA sequence: TGTGCCAGCAGTACAGGGCCTCTGGGGGAGACCCAGTACTTC. Translating gives CASSTGPLGETQYF.

A word on this clone: The same CDR3 can be traced to other DNA sequences in this sample. The rearrangement uses TRBV4-3 and TRBJ2-5, with 9 bases fitting TRBD2. Germline values: CDR1 LGHNA, CDR2 YSLEER. The CDR3 is made up of 15 amino acids. Trimming cost V 4 bases and J 2 bases; bases outside gene matches: 5. The CDR3 here is CASSRLTSGQETQYF. CDR3 DNA sequence: TGCGCCAGCAGCCGGCTAACTAGCGGGCAAGAGACCCAGTACTTC.

The gene calls are TRBV4-1 and TRBJ2-7; 9 nucleotides line up with TRBD1. J gave up 4 bases and V 7 bases, and 8 bases lay outside the gene matches. Germline V gene lookup returns CDR1 MGHRA and CDR2 YSYEKL. This CDR3 contains 14 residues. The CDR3 here is CASTRADRGYEQYF. The CDR3 DNA reads TGCGCCAGCACCCGCGCAGACAGGGGGTACGAGCAGTACTTC.

The chain is built from TRBV6-5 and TRBJ1-1; D possibly corresponds to TRBD1 (5 bases). Per germline, CDR1 MNHEY and CDR2 SVGAGI. The V and J ends lost 0 bases and 11 bases respectively, with 10 bases between them. The CDR3 runs 12 residues. The CDR3 bases are TGTGCCAGCAGTTACTCGGGGGGGGATGCTTTCTTT. Its protein product is CASSYSGGDAFF.

This rearrangement joins TRBV27 to TRBJ2-7; TRBD2 might be the D (6 bases). There are 15 residues in the CDR3. CDR1 and CDR2 from the germline V gene are MNHEY and SMNVEV (reference sequence). V shed 5 bases and J shed 0 bases, with 14 bases lying between them. CDR3 nucleotide sequence: TGTGCCAGCAGTCCACTATGGGGGGACTCCTACGAGCAGTACTTC. This translates into CASSPLWGDSYEQYF.

V usage is TRBV2 and J usage is TRBJ2-5; the D gene is possibly TRBD1 (5 bases). The V end was cut by 6 bases, the J end by 3 bases, with 20 bases between. The CDR3 has 16 amino acids. In germline, CDR1 is SNHLY, CDR2 FYNNEI. Written as DNA, the CDR3 is TGTGCCAGCAGCGATGTAATTGTCGACAGTAAAGAGACCCAGTACTTC. Amino acid sequence: CASSDVIVDSKETQYF.

This clone was seen a few times. In the same sample, other DNA sequences code for this CDR3. This rearrangement joins TRBV4-1 to TRBJ1-3; tentatively, D is TRBD1 (5 bases). The germline gives CDR1 MGHRA, CDR2 YSYEKL. This CDR3 has 15 amino acids. V lost 0 bases and J 4 bases, leaving 10 bases between the germline ends. CDR3 region: CASSQDRTTGNTIYF. The CDR3 DNA reads TGCGCCAGCAGCCAAGACCGGACAACCGGAAACACCATATATTTT.

The chain links TRBV7-9 to TRBJ2-2, with D hard to call. V lost 5 bases and J 3 bases, leaving 19 bases between the germline ends. Germline CDR1 reads SEHNR; CDR2 reads FQNEAQ (reference sequence). This CDR3 contains 17 residues. CDR3 amino acids: CASSNVDAQWDTGELFF. CDR3 sequence (DNA): TGTGCCAGCAGCAATGTCGATGCACAGTGGGACACCGGGGAGCTGTTTTTT.

The chain uses TRBV5-5 and TRBJ1-4, with 9 bases matching TRBD1. V was pared by 4 bases and J by 1 base, with 5 bases of the junction left unmatched. This CDR3 is built from 16 residues. Germline-derived CDR1 and CDR2 are SGHKS and YYEKEE (reference sequence). CDR3 DNA sequence: TGTGCCAGCAGCCAGGGACAGGGAGGAACTAATGAAAAACTGTTTTTT. It codes for CASSQGQGGTNEKLFF. The full variable domain, in which reference TRBV5-5 and TRBJ1-4 provide the parts outside the CDR3, is DAGVTQSPTHLIKTRGQQVTLRCSPISGHKSVSWYQQVLGQGPQFIFQYYEKEERGRGNFPDRFSARQFPNYSSELNVNALLLGDSALYLCASSQGQGGTNEKLFFGSGTQLSVL.